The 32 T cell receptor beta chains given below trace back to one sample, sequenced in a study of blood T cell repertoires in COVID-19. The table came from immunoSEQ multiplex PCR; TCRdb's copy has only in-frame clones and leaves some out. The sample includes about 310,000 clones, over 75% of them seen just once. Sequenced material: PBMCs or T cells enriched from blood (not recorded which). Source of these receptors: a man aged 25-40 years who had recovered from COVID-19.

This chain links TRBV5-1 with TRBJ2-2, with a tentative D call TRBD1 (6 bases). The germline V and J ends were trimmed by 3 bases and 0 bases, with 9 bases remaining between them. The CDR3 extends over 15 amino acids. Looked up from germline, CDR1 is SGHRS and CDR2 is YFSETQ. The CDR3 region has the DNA TGCGCCAGCAGCTCACGGACAGCGAACACCGGGGAGCTGTTTTTT. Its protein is CASSSRTANTGELFF. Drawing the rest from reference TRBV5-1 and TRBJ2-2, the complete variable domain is KAGVTQTPRYLIKTRGQQVTLSCSPISGHRSVSWYQQTPGQGLQFLFEYFSETQRNKGNFPGRFSGRQFSNSRSEMNVSTLELGDSALYLCASSSRTANTGELFFGEGSRLTVL.

The CDR3 DNA follows: TGTGCCAGCAGCTTATATAGGCAGGGGAGCGATGGCTACACCTTC. It codes for CASSLYRQGSDGYTF. The J gene is TRBJ1-2, the V gene TRBV7-9; D is perhaps TRBD1 (6 bases). CDR1 and CDR2 from the germline V gene are SEHNR and FQNEAQ (reference sequence). The CDR3 is made up of 15 amino acids. V lost 2 bases and J 6 bases, leaving 16 bases between the germline ends. Full variable domain (outside the CDR3, taken from reference TRBV7-9 and TRBJ1-2): DTGVSQNPRHKITKRGQNVTFRCDPISEHNRLYWYRQTLGQGPEFLTYFQNEAQLEKSRLLSDRFSAERPKGSFSTLEIQRTEQGDSAMYLCASSLYRQGSDGYTFGSGTRLTVV.

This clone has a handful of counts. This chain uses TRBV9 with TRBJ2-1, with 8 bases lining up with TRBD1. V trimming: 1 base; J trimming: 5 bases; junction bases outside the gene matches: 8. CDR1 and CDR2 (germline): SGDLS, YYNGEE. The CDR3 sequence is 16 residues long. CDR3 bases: TGTGCCAGCAGCGTATTTAGGGGGACAGGCCACAATGAGCAGTTCTTC. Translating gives CASSVFRGTGHNEQFF.

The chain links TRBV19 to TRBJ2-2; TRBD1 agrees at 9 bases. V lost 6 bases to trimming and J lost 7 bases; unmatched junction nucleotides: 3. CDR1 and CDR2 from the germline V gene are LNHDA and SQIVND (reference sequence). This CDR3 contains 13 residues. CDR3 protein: CASRDRGIGELFF. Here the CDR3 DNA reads TGTGCCAGTAGGGACAGGGGAATCGGGGAGCTGTTTTTT.

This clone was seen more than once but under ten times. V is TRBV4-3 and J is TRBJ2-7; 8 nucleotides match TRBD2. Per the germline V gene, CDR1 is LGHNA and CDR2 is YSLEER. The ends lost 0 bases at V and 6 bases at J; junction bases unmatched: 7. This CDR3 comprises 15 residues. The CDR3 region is CASSQDRGGPAEQYF. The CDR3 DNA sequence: TGCGCCAGCAGCCAAGATCGCGGGGGGCCGGCCGAGCAGTACTTC.

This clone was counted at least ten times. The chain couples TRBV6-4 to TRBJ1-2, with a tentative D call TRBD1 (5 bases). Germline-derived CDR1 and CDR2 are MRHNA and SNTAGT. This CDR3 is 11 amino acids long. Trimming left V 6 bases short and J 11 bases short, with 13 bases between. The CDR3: CASSEGVVYTF. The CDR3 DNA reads TGTGCCAGCAGCGAAGGGGTGGTGTACACCTTC.

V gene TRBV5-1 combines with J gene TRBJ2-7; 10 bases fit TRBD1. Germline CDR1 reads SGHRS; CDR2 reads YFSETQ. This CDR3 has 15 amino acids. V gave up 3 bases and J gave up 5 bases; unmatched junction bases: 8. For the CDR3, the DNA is TGCGCCAGCAGCTGGACCGGGACAGGGGAGGACGAGCAGTACTTC. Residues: CASSWTGTGEDEQYF.

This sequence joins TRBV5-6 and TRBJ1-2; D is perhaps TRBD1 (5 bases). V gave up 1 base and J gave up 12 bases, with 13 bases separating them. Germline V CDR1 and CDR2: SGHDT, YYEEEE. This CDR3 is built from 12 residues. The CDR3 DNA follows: TGTGCCAGCAGCTTGACGCAGGGAGGCAACACCTTC. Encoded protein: CASSLTQGGNTF.

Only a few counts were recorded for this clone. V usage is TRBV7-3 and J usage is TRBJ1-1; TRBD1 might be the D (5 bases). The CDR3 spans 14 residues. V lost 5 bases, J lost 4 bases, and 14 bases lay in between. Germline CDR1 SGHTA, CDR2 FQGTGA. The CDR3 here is CASSPRGLGTEAFF. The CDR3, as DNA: TGTGCCAGCAGCCCCCGGGGACTAGGCACTGAAGCTTTCTTT.

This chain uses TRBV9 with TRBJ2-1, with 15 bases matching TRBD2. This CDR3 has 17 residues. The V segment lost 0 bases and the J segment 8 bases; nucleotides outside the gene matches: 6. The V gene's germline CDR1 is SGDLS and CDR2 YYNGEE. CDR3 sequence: CASSVGTSGGARDEQFF. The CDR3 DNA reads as TGTGCCAGCAGCGTAGGGACTAGCGGGGGGGCCCGGGATGAGCAGTTCTTC.

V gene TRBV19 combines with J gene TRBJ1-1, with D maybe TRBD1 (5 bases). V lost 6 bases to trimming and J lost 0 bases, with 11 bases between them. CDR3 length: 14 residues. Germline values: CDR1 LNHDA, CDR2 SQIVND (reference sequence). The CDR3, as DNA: TGTGCCAGTAGCCCGCGACAGTTGAACACTGAAGCTTTCTTT. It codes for CASSPRQLNTEAFF.

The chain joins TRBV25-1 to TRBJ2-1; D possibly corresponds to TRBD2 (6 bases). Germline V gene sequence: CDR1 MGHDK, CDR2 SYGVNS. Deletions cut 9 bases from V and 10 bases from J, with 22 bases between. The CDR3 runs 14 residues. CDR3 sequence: CASQEFGRGPEQFF. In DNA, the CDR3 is TGTGCCAGTCAGGAATTTGGGCGGGGACCGGAGCAGTTCTTC.

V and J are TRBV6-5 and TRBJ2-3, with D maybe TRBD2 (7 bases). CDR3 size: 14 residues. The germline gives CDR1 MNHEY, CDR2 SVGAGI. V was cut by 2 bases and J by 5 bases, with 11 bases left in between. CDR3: CASSYRGAEDTQYF. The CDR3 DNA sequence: TGTGCCAGCAGTTACCGGGGGGCCGAAGATACGCAGTATTTT.

CDR3 DNA: TGTGCCAGCACTAGCGGGGGGGCGGGCGAGCAGTACTTC. Residues: CASTSGGAGEQYF. The rearrangement uses TRBV9 and TRBJ2-7; TRBD2 matches at 12 bases. The J segment lost 6 bases and the V segment lost 6 bases, leaving 4 bases of the junction unmatched. In germline, CDR1 is SGDLS, CDR2 YYNGEE. The CDR3 is 13 amino acids.

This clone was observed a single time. CDR3 residues: CASSFGQGTPGELFF. The CDR3 nucleotides read TGTGCCAGCAGCTTCGGACAGGGAACTCCCGGGGAGCTGTTTTTT. V is TRBV7-3 and J is TRBJ2-2; 8 bases fit TRBD1. The germline gives CDR1 SGHTA, CDR2 FQGTGA. This CDR3 is 15 amino acids long. V lost 3 bases, J lost 6 bases, and 6 bases stayed unmatched.

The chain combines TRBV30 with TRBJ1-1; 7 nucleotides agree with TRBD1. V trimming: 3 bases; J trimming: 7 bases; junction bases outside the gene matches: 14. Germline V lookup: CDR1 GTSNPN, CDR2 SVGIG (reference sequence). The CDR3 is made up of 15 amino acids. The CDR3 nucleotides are TGTGCCTGGAGGCATACGACAGGGAGTGCCAGTGAAGCTTTCTTT. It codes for CAWRHTTGSASEAFF.

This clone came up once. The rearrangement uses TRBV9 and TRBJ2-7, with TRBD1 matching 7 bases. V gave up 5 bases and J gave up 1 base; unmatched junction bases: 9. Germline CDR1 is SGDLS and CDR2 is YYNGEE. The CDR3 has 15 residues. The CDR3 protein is CASSQGVIRSYEQYF. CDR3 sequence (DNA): TGTGCCAGCAGTCAGGGGGTAATTCGATCCTACGAGCAGTACTTC.

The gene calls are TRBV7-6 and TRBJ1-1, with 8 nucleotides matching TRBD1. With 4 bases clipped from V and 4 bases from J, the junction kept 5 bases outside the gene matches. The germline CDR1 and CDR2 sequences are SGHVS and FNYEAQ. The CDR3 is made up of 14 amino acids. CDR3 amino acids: CASSWTGTATEAFF. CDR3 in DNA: TGTGCCAGCAGCTGGACAGGGACGGCCACTGAAGCTTTCTTT.

The CDR3 reads CASSLNAVGLGYGYTF. The CDR3 nucleotides read TGTGCCAGCAGTTTGAACGCGGTGGGGCTCGGATACGGCTACACCTTC. V and J are TRBV27 and TRBJ1-2; tentatively, D is TRBD1 (5 bases). The CDR3 has 16 residues. The germline gives CDR1 MNHEY, CDR2 SMNVEV (reference sequence). Deletions cut 3 bases from V and 8 bases from J, with 22 bases between.

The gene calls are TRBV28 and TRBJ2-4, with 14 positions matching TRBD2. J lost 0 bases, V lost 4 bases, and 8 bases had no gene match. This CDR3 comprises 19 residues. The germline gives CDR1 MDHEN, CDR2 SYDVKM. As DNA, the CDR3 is TGTGCCAGCAGTTCCTTCGGGACTAGCGGGGGTCTAGCCAAAAACATTCAGTACTTC. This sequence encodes CASSSFGTSGGLAKNIQYF.

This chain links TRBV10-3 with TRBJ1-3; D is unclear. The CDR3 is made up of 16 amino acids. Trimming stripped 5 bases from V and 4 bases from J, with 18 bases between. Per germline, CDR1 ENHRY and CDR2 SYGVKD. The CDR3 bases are TGTGCCATCAGTCAGGCAGGCTTAAACTCCGGAAACACCATATATTTT. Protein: CAISQAGLNSGNTIYF.

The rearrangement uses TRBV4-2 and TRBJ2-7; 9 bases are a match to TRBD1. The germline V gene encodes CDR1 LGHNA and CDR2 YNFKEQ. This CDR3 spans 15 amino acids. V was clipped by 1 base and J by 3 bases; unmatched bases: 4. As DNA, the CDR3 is TGTGCCAGCAGCCAAGGGGACAGGGCTTACTACGAGCAGTACTTC. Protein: CASSQGDRAYYEQYF.

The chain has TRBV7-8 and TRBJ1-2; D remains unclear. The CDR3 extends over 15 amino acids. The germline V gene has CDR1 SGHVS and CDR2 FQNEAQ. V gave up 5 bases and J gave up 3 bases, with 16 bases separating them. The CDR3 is CASSRTRTGDYGYTF. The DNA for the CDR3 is TGTGCCAGCAGCCGTACGAGGACGGGAGACTATGGCTACACCTTC.

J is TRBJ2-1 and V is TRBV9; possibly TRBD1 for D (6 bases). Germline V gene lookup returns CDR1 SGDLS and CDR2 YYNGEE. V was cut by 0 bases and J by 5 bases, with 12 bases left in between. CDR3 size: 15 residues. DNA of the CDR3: TGTGCCAGCAGCGTAGGTGGGGGCAGGGACAATGAGCAGTTCTTC. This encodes CASSVGGGRDNEQFF.

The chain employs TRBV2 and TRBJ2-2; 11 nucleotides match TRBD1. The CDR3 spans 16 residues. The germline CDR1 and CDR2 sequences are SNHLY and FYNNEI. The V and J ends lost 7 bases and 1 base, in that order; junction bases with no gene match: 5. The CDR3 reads CASTGQGAGNTGELFF. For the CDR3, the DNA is TGTGCCAGCACAGGACAGGGGGCCGGGAACACCGGGGAGCTGTTTTTT.

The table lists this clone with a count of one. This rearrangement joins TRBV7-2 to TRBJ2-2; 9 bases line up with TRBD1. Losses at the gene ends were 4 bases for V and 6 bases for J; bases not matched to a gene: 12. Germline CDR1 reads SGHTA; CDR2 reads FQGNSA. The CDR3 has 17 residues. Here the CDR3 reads CASSSRQGGSVAGELFF. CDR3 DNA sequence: TGTGCCAGCAGCTCGAGACAGGGGGGGTCCGTGGCCGGGGAGCTGTTTTTT.

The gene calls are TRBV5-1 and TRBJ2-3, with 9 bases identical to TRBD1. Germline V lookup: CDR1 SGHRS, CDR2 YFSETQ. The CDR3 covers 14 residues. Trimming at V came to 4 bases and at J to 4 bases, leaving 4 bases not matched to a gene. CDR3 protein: CASSPGQGSDTQYF. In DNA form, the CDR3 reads TGCGCCAGCAGCCCGGGACAGGGTTCAGATACGCAGTATTTT. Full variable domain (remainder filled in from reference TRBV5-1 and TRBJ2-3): KAGVTQTPRYLIKTRGQQVTLSCSPISGHRSVSWYQQTPGQGLQFLFEYFSETQRNKGNFPGRFSGRQFSNSRSEMNVSTLELGDSALYLCASSPGQGSDTQYFGPGTRLTVL.

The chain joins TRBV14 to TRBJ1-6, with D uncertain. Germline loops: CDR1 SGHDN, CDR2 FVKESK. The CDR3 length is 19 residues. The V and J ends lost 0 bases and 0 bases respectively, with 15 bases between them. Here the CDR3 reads CASSQDPGFMSSYNSPLHF. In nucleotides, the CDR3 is TGTGCCAGCAGCCAAGATCCGGGATTTATGAGCTCCTATAATTCACCCCTCCACTTT.

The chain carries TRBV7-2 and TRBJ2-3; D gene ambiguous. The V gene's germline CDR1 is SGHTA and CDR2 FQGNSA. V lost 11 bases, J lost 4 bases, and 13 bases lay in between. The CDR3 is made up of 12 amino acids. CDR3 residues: CASYSSPDTQYF. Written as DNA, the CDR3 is TGTGCCTCCTACAGCAGCCCAGATACGCAGTATTTT.

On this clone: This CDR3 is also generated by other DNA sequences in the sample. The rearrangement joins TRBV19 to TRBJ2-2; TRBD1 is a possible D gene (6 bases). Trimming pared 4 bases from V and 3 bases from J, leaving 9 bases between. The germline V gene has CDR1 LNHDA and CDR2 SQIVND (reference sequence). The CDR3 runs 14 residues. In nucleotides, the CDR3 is TGTGCCAGTAGTACGTGGACAGACACCGGGGAGCTGTTTTTT. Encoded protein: CASSTWTDTGELFF.

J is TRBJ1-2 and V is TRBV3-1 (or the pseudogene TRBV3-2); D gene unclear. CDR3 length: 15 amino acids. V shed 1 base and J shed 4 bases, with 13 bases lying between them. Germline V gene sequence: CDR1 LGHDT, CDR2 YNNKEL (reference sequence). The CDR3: CASSQVPGAGYGYTF. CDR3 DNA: TGTGCCAGCAGCCAAGTGCCAGGCGCCGGCTATGGCTACACCTTC.

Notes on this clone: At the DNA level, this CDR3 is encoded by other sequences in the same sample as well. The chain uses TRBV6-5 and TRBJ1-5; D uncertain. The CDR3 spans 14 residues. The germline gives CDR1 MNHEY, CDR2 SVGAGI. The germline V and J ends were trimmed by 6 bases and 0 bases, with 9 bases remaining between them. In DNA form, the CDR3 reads TGTGCCAGCAGGAGCCCCCATAGCAATCAGCCCCAGCATTTT. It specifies CASRSPHSNQPQHF.